The 8 T cell receptor beta chains in this list originate from one sample, sequenced in a study of blood T cell repertoires in COVID-19. Sequenced by immunoSEQ multiplex PCR; TCRdb stores in-frame clones only, minus some. The sample includes about 170,000 clones, around 83% seen only once; the top ten take less than 20%. The specimen sequenced was peripheral blood. The receptor set was obtained from a woman between 70 and 85 years old who had recovered from COVID-19.

The chain carries TRBV5-8 and TRBJ1-2; D gene ambiguous. This CDR3 spans 13 amino acids. Trimming removed 7 bases from V and 5 bases from J, with 15 bases in between. In germline, CDR1 is SGHTS, CDR2 YDEGEE. The DNA for the CDR3 is TGTGCCAGCGGGCAGCAGATCCTTTATGGCTACACCTTC. Translated: CASGQQILYGYTF.

This clone showed up just a few times. The chain carries TRBV7-2 and TRBJ1-1; D is undetermined. The CDR3 covers 13 residues. In germline, CDR1 is SGHTA, CDR2 FQGNSA. V dropped 3 bases and J dropped 4 bases, with 9 bases sitting between them. The CDR3 DNA reads as TGTGCCAGCAGCTTGACTAGGACCACTGAAGCTTTCTTT. Its protein product is CASSLTRTTEAFF.

This chain connects TRBV7-2 to TRBJ2-7, with 11 bases lining up with TRBD2. The CDR3 length is 15 residues. CDR1 is SGHTA, CDR2 FQGNSA, per germline. V shed 5 bases and J 4 bases; nucleotides not matched to a gene: 7. CDR3 residues: CASSLTSGTHYEQYF. The DNA for the CDR3 is TGTGCCAGCAGCCTGACTAGCGGGACCCATTACGAGCAGTACTTC.

V and J are TRBV14 and TRBJ2-5, with TRBD2 identical over 10 bases. This CDR3 spans 15 amino acids. V shed 1 base and J 5 bases; nucleotides not matched to a gene: 4. Per germline, CDR1 SGHDN and CDR2 FVKESK. Here the CDR3 DNA reads TGTGCCAGCAGCCAAGGCCTAGCGGGAGTTGAGACCCAGTACTTC. Translating gives CASSQGLAGVETQYF.

The V and J genes are TRBV4-2 and TRBJ1-5, with TRBD1 as a possible D gene (6 bases). Trimming took off 0 bases at V and 2 bases at J, with 11 bases between the two ends. Germline loops: CDR1 LGHNA, CDR2 YNFKEQ. The CDR3 is 16 amino acids. The DNA of the CDR3 is TGTGCCAGCAGCCAAGAAGGCAGGGGTGGCAATCAGCCCCAGCATTTT. The encoded protein is CASSQEGRGGNQPQHF.

The V and J genes are TRBV5-1 and TRBJ2-6, with D possibly TRBD1 on 5 matching bases. The V end lost 0 bases, the J end lost 0 bases, and 7 bases lay between the germline ends. The CDR3 loop spans 16 amino acids. Germline loops: CDR1 SGHRS, CDR2 YFSETQ. CDR3 in amino acids: CASSLDRSSGANVLTF. The CDR3 DNA reads as TGCGCCAGCAGCTTGGACAGGAGCTCTGGGGCCAACGTCCTGACTTTC.

This clone appeared once. This chain uses TRBV10-3 with TRBJ2-3; D possibly corresponds to TRBD2 (7 bases). Germline V CDR1 and CDR2: ENHRY, SYGVKD. Between the trimmed V and J ends, which lost 4 bases and 6 bases, there was a span of 14 bases. The CDR3 totals 14 residues. The CDR3 nucleotides are TGTGCCATCAGTGGGGGGGGCCCCGGGGATACGCAGTATTTT. It specifies CAISGGGPGDTQYF.

The chain has TRBV7-9 and TRBJ2-2, with 9 bases matching TRBD2. The CDR3 loop spans 14 amino acids. J lost 3 bases, V lost 6 bases, and 2 bases had no gene match. CDR1 is SEHNR and CDR2 is FQNEAQ in the germline V gene (reference sequence). Written as DNA, the CDR3 is TGTGCCAGCAGGCGCGGGGGGGACACCGGGGAGCTGTTTTTT. Protein sequence: CASRRGGDTGELFF. The full variable domain, rest sourced from reference TRBV7-9 and TRBJ2-2, is DTGVSQNPRHKITKRGQNVTFRCDPISEHNRLYWYRQTLGQGPEFLTYFQNEAQLEKSRLLSDRFSAERPKGSFSTLEIQRTEQGDSAMYLCASRRGGDTGELFFGEGSRLTVL.